One and the same sample provided the 3 T cell receptor beta chains below, sequenced in a study of spatial heterogeneity in lung cancer. The time point is: sample taken at primary tumor resection. Extraction of whole RNA from tumor, nontumor lung or frozen PBMC preceded unsorted sequencing. A single record per CDR3 protein comes from TCRdb applying MiXCR to the 5' RACE reads. The sample has approximately 29,000 distinct CDR3 sequences, about 8.8% seen once. Material: PBMCs, obtained at surgery. The receptors stem from a female donor with early-stage non-small cell lung cancer.

This clonotype was detected ten times or more. The rearrangement uses TRBV2 and TRBJ2-2; D is unresolved. The CDR3 consists of 12 residues. Germline values: CDR1 SNHLY, CDR2 FYNNEI. V shed 2 bases and J shed 6 bases, with 4 bases lying between them. In nucleotides, the CDR3 is TGTGCCAGCAGTGAACAAGCCGGGGAGCTGTTTTTT. This codes for CASSEQAGELFF.

This clonotype was seen just once. The J gene is TRBJ2-1, the V gene TRBV7-2, with unresolved D. This CDR3 region has 15 residues. V lost 0 bases and J 2 bases, leaving 8 bases between the germline ends. Germline CDR1 is SGHTA and CDR2 is FQGNSA. CDR3 sequence (DNA): TGTGCCAGCAGCTTAGCGGATTCTCCCTACAATGAGCAGTTCTTC. It is translated as CASSLADSPYNEQFF.

This clonotype appeared many times. The V and J genes are TRBV7-9 and TRBJ1-3, with D possibly being TRBD1 (5 bases). The CDR3 runs to 15 residues. Deletions cut 5 bases from V and 2 bases from J, with 13 bases between. CDR1 is SEHNR, CDR2 FQNEAQ, per germline (reference sequence). The CDR3 sequence: CASSERDGTGNTIYF. Here the CDR3 DNA reads TGTGCCAGCAGCGAGAGGGACGGTACTGGAAACACCATATATTTT.